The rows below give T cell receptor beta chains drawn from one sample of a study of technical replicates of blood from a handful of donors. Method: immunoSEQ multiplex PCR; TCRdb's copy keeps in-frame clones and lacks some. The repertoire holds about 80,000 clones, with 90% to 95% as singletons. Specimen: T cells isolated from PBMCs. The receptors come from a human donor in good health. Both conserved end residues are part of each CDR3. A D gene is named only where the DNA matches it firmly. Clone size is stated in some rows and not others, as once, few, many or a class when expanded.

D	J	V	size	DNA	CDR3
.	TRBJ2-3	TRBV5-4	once	TGTGCCAGCAGCCCCGGCGGAGGGAGACTAACAGATACGCAGTATTTT	CASSPGGGRLTDTQYF
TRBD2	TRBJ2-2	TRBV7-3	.	TGTGCCAGCAGCACGACTAGCGGGAGCGGGGAGCTGTTTTTT	CASSTTSGSGELFF
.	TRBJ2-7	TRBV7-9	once	TGTGCCAGCAGCCACTCTAGGACGGAGGGCCCTCGATACGAGCAGTACTTC	CASSHSRTEGPRYEQYF
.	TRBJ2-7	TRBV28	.	TGTGCCAGCAAGGGAGCCCTAAGCTCCTACGAGCAGTACTTC	CASKGALSSYEQYF
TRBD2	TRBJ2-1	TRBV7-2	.	TGTGCCAGCAGCGTACGGACTAGCCTTGAGCAGTTCTTC	CASSVRTSLEQFF
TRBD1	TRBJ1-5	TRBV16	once	TGTGCCAGCAGCCAATGGTTGACAGGGGAAAATCAGCCCCAGCATTTT	CASSQWLTGENQPQHF
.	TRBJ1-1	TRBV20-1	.	TGCAGTGCTGGGGGGGCTGAAGCTTTCTTT	CSAGGAEAFF
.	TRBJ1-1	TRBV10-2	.	TGCGCCAGCAGCTGGACTGCAGAAGCTTTCTTT	CASSWTAEAFF
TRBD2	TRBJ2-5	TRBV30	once	TGTGCCTGGAGTCTCCTTAGCGGGTCTAAAGAGACCCAGTACTTC	CAWSLLSGSKETQYF
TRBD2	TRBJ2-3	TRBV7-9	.	TGTGCCAGCAGCTCAAGTTCGGGACTAGCGATCTTCACAGATACGCAGTATTTT	CASSSSSGLAIFTDTQYF
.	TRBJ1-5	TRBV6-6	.	TGTGCCAGCGAGGTTAGGATCGGACAGCCCCAGCATTTT	CASEVRIGQPQHF
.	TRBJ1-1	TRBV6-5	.	TGTGCCAGCAGTTACTTCGACAGCGGGGAAGCTTTCTTT	CASSYFDSGEAFF
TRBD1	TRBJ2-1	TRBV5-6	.	TGTGCCAGCAACCTCCTCAGGGGGTCGAGCTCCTACAATGAGCAGTTCTTC	CASNLLRGSSSYNEQFF
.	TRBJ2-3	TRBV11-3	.	TGTGCCAGCAGGATTGGACTATCGGGCACAGATACGCAGTATTTT	CASRIGLSGTDTQYF
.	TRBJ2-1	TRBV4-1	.	TGCGCCAGCAGCCAAGATGGGAGCGAACTAAGGTACAATGAGCAGTTCTTC	CASSQDGSELRYNEQFF
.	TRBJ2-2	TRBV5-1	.	TGCGCCAGCAGCTTGGGTCGGGGTTCGGACCCCTGGAACACCGGGGAGCTGTTTTTT	CASSLGRGSDPWNTGELFF
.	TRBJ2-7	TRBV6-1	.	TGTGCCAGCAGTGAACAGGGTCCTTCCTACGAGCAGTACTTC	CASSEQGPSYEQYF
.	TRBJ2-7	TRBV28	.	TGTGCCCTAGAACCTCCCAACTACGAGCAGTACTTC	CALEPPNYEQYF
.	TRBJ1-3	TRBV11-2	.	TGTGCCAGCAGCTCCGACAGGCTACACTCTGGAAACACCATATATTTT	CASSSDRLHSGNTIYF
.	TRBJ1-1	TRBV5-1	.	TGCGCCAGCAGCTCTGCCGGGTATGGGAGCTTTCCCACTGGGACTGAAGCTTTCTTT	CASSSAGYGSFPTGTEAFF
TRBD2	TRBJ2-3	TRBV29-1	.	TGCAGCGTTGGGACTAGCGGCACAGATACGCAGTATTTT	CSVGTSGTDTQYF
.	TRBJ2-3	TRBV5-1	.	TGCGCCAGCAGCTTCTATAGCGGAGATACGCAGTATTTT	CASSFYSGDTQYF
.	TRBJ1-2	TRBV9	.	TGTGCCAGCAGCGGAATGGTCTTGGACAGAAGACAATATGGCTACACCTTC	CASSGMVLDRRQYGYTF
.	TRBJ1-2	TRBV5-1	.	TGCGCCAGCACCGCCAGACAGTCTAACTATGGCTACACCTTC	CASTARQSNYGYTF
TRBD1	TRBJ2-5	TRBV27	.	TGTGCCAGCAGGGACTCGGGACAGGAGTATGGGGAGACCCAGTACTTC	CASRDSGQEYGETQYF
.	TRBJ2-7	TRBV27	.	TGTGCCACCTGGACAGTGAGCTACGAGCAGTACTTC	CATWTVSYEQYF
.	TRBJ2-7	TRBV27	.	TGTGCCAGCAGTTTCGGAGGCGGGGCCTACGAGCAGTACTTC	CASSFGGGAYEQYF
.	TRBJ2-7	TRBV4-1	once	TGCGCCAGCAGCCGAGAGGACACCTCCTACGAGCAGTACTTC	CASSREDTSYEQYF
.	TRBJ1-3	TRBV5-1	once	TGCGCCAGCAGCTTGGCAAGCACAGGTTCTGGAAACACCATATATTTT	CASSLASTGSGNTIYF
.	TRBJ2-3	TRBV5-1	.	TGCGCCAGCAATGGAGCGGGTACAGATACGCAGTATTTT	CASNGAGTDTQYF
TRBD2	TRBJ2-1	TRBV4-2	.	TGTGCCAGCAGCCAAGACGGACTAGCGGAGTTAAGCTCCTACAATGAGCAGTTCTTC	CASSQDGLAELSSYNEQFF
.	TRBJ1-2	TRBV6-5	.	TGTGCCAGCAGCAGAGTCAGGTCCTATGGCTACACCTTC	CASSRVRSYGYTF
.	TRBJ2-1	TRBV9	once	TGTGCCAGCAGCGTCTCGGGGAGCTCCTACAATGAGCAGTTCTTC	CASSVSGSSYNEQFF
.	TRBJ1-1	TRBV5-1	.	TGCGCCAGCAGCTCCAGGGCCACTGAAGCTTTCTTT	CASSSRATEAFF
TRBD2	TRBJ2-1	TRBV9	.	TGTGCCAGCAGCGTATGGAAGCGGGAGGTTGATGAGCAGTTCTTC	CASSVWKREVDEQFF